One sample yielded the 28 T cell receptor beta chains listed below, sequenced in a study of blood T cells in healthy people across ages. Sample-barcoded 5' priming and a J-beta primer mix drove a second PCR of 7 to 11 cycles. From the 5' RACE reads, TCRdb called clonotypes with MiXCR, one entry per CDR3 protein. Among 850,000 to 1,100,000 distinct CDR3 sequences listed, 35% to 40% were seen once. Source material: blood. These receptors were obtained from a man younger than 35 in good health.

The rearrangement links TRBV7-8 to TRBJ1-5; D might be TRBD1 (5 bases). V lost 3 bases, J lost 0 bases, and 18 bases lay in between. The CDR3 contains 18 residues. The germline V gene encodes CDR1 SGHVS and CDR2 FQNEAQ. The CDR3 sequence is CASSFLSQGPYSNQPQHF. The CDR3 nucleotides are TGTGCCAGCAGCTTTCTCTCGCAGGGACCATATAGCAATCAGCCCCAGCATTTT.

The chain uses TRBV19 and TRBJ1-5; D call uncertain. Trimming shortened V by 5 bases and J by 6 bases, and 11 bases separated the two germline ends. The germline CDR1 and CDR2 sequences are LNHDA and SQIVND (reference sequence). CDR3 length equals 13 residues. The DNA for the CDR3 is TGTGCCAGTAGTCCGGGGATGGCTCAGCCCCAGCATTTT. It translates to CASSPGMAQPQHF.

This chain joins TRBV2 and TRBJ1-2; D is undetermined. The germline V and J ends were trimmed by 6 bases and 7 bases, with 6 bases remaining between them. This CDR3 comprises 10 residues. Looked up from germline, CDR1 is SNHLY and CDR2 is FYNNEI. The CDR3 here is CASRFGGYTF. In DNA, the CDR3 is TGTGCCAGCAGGTTCGGTGGCTACACCTTC.

Only a few counts were recorded for this clonotype. The chain employs TRBV7-9 and TRBJ1-1; D gene uncertain. The CDR3 consists of 15 residues. V lost 3 bases and J lost 5, with 16 bases in between. Germline V CDR1 and CDR2: SEHNR, FQNEAQ (reference sequence). Here the CDR3 reads CASSFIRVRFTEAFF. CDR3 nucleotides: TGTGCCAGCAGCTTTATACGGGTGAGGTTTACTGAAGCTTTCTTT. Full variable domain (rest looked up from reference TRBV7-9 and TRBJ1-1): DTGVSQNPRHKITKRGQNVTFRCDPISEHNRLYWYRQTLGQGPEFLTYFQNEAQLEKSRLLSDRFSAERPKGSFSTLEIQRTEQGDSAMYLCASSFIRVRFTEAFFGQGTRLTVV.

This clonotype was detected once. V usage is TRBV4-3 and J usage is TRBJ2-3, with D perhaps TRBD1 or TRBD2 (5 bases each). Germline V CDR1 and CDR2: LGHNA, YSLEER. CDR3 length equals 15 residues. With 2 bases removed from V and 1 base from J, the gap between germline ends came to 10 bases. In DNA form, the CDR3 reads TGCGCCAGCAGCCAACAGGGAGCGGGCACAGATACGCAGTATTTT. Translating it yields CASSQQGAGTDTQYF.

This clonotype was seen only a few times. This chain uses TRBV27 with TRBJ1-2, with no clear D. The ends were cut back, 4 bases at V and 4 bases at J, with 16 bases in the middle. Germline loops: CDR1 MNHEY, CDR2 SMNVEV (reference sequence). CDR3 length: 15 amino acids. CDR3 loop: CASSYFKTDPYGYTF. CDR3 DNA sequence: TGTGCCAGCAGTTACTTCAAAACAGATCCCTATGGCTACACCTTC.

This clonotype came up many times. The chain employs TRBV2 and TRBJ2-3, with D possibly being TRBD1 or TRBD2 (6 bases each). Germline values: CDR1 SNHLY, CDR2 FYNNEI. The CDR3 extends over 14 amino acids. V lost 4 bases to trimming and J lost 5 bases, with 13 bases between them. CDR3 region: CASSVRGAGDTQYF. CDR3 nucleotide sequence: TGTGCCAGCAGTGTGAGGGGGGCTGGAGATACGCAGTATTTT.

The rearrangement joins TRBV30 to TRBJ1-2; 11 positions agree with TRBD1. This CDR3 spans 12 amino acids. V dropped 6 bases and J dropped 13; count of bases not matched to a gene: 10. Looked up from germline, CDR1 is GTSNPN and CDR2 is SVGIG (reference sequence). This chain's CDR3 is CACSPGQGESTF. The CDR3 DNA is TGTGCCTGCTCCCCGGGACAGGGGGAGAGCACCTTC.

This rearrangement joins TRBV20-1 to TRBJ1-4; no clear D. CDR3 length: 15 residues. Trimming cost V 1 base and J 8 bases, with 17 bases left between them. Looked up from germline, CDR1 is DFQATT and CDR2 is SNEGSKA (reference sequence). This chain's CDR3 is CSARGNEGNNEKLFF. The CDR3 region has the DNA TGCAGTGCTAGAGGGAATGAAGGGAATAACGAAAAACTGTTTTTT.

The chain couples TRBV15 to TRBJ1-2; D may be TRBD1 (5 bases). The CDR3 contains 16 residues. Germline-derived CDR1 and CDR2 are LNHNV and YYDKDF (reference sequence). Trimming removed 2 bases at V and 4 bases at J, with 17 bases between. The CDR3 is CATSRSPGDSLYGYTF. The CDR3 DNA reads TGTGCCACCAGCAGATCCCCGGGGGACTCGCTCTATGGCTACACCTTC.

CDR3 in DNA: TGCAGTGCTAGTCATCCAGAGAAAGAGACCCAGTACTTC. Translating gives CSASHPEKETQYF. This chain links TRBV20-1 with TRBJ2-5; D is undetermined. Trimming removed 3 bases from V and 3 bases from J, with 11 bases in between. Germline V lookup: CDR1 DFQATT, CDR2 SNEGSKA (reference sequence). This CDR3 comprises 13 residues.

This sequence joins TRBV25-1 and TRBJ2-3, with D perhaps matching TRBD2 (7 bases). Germline CDR1 is MGHDK and CDR2 is SYGVNS. The V and J ends lost 4 bases and 1 base respectively, with 18 bases between them. The CDR3 has 17 amino acids. In nucleotides, the CDR3 is TGTGCCAGCAGTGGACAAATAGGGGGGGGGCGCACAGATACGCAGTATTTT. It codes for CASSGQIGGGRTDTQYF.

V gene TRBV5-1 combines with J gene TRBJ2-3, with 7 bases lining up with TRBD2. The V segment lost 4 bases and the J segment 0 bases; nucleotides outside the gene matches: 8. CDR3 length: 16 amino acids. Per the germline V gene, CDR1 is SGHRS and CDR2 is YFSETQ. CDR3 in DNA: TGCGCCAGCAGCCCCCCGGGGGGTTCTAGCACAGATACGCAGTATTTT. Its translation is CASSPPGGSSTDTQYF.

This clonotype was seen only a few times. The chain uses TRBV12-3 or TRBV12-4 and TRBJ2-1; 9 bases fit TRBD2. J was trimmed by 8 bases and V by 4 bases; bases with no gene match: 9. The CDR3 sequence is 15 residues long. This CDR3 is CASSSGAGGPDEQFF. DNA of the CDR3: TGTGCCAGCAGTTCAGGGGCGGGGGGGCCCGATGAGCAGTTCTTC.

V is TRBV28 and J is TRBJ2-1; TRBD2 matches at 7 bases. Germline V gene lookup returns CDR1 MDHEN and CDR2 SYDVKM. This CDR3 region has 14 residues. Trimming cost V 7 bases and J 2 bases; bases outside gene matches: 5. The CDR3 sequence is CASKSGVTYNEQFF. The CDR3 nucleotides read TGTGCCAGCAAAAGCGGGGTGACCTACAATGAGCAGTTCTTC. Filled out from reference TRBV28 and TRBJ2-1, the complete variable domain reads DVKVTQSSRYLVKRTGEKVFLECVQDMDHENMFWYRQDPGLGLRLIYFSYDVKMKEKGDIPEGYSVSREKKERFSLILESASTNQTSMYLCASKSGVTYNEQFFGPGTRLTVL.

The chain combines TRBV29-1 with TRBJ2-4; the D gene could be TRBD1 or TRBD2 (5 bases each). The CDR3 totals 16 residues. V was trimmed by 7 bases and J by 5 bases, leaving 24 bases between them. Germline assignment: CDR1 SQVTM and CDR2 ANQGSEA. The CDR3 sequence: CSAREGTWDPQNIQYF. The DNA for the CDR3 is TGCAGCGCCCGAGAAGGGACCTGGGACCCCCAAAACATTCAGTACTTC. The variable domain in full, completed from reference TRBV29-1 and TRBJ2-4, reads SAVISQKPSRDICQRGTSLTIQCQVDSQVTMMFWYRQQPGQSLTLIATANQGSEATYESGFVIDKFPISRPNLTFSTLTVSNMSPEDSSIYLCSAREGTWDPQNIQYFGAGTRLSVL.

This sequence joins TRBV12-3 or TRBV12-4 and TRBJ2-5; D is unclear. This CDR3 has 14 residues. Trimming cost V 7 bases and J 3 bases, with 15 bases left between them. Here the CDR3 reads CASTLQFGEETQYF. The CDR3 DNA reads TGTGCCAGCACCTTACAGTTCGGAGAAGAGACCCAGTACTTC.

This clonotype turned up a few times. The chain combines TRBV6-6 with TRBJ1-4, with D hard to call. There are 13 residues in the CDR3. V lost 6 bases to trimming and J lost 9 bases, with 14 bases between them. Looked up from germline, CDR1 is MNHNY and CDR2 is SVGAGI (reference sequence). The CDR3 loop is CASRNSLGKKLFF. The CDR3 DNA is TGTGCCAGCAGAAATAGTTTGGGGAAAAAACTGTTTTTT.

The chain uses TRBV12-3 or TRBV12-4 and TRBJ2-3; TRBD2 agrees at 12 bases. J was trimmed by 3 bases and V by 3 bases; bases with no gene match: 7. The CDR3 totals 17 residues. The CDR3 region is CASSFPSGGVWTDTQYF. CDR3 DNA sequence: TGTGCCAGCAGTTTCCCTAGCGGGGGGGTATGGACAGATACGCAGTATTTT.

V and J are TRBV12-3 or TRBV12-4 and TRBJ2-3; the D is unclear. The CDR3 contains 14 residues. Trimming left V 6 bases short and J 4 bases short, with 14 bases between. CDR3: CASSEQSRADTQYF. In DNA, the CDR3 is TGTGCCAGCAGCGAACAGAGCCGCGCAGATACGCAGTATTTT.

CDR3 residues: CASSLVVGGDYNEQFF. The CDR3 region has the DNA TGCGCCAGCAGCTTGGTTGTAGGGGGCGATTACAATGAGCAGTTCTTC. The chain links TRBV5-1 to TRBJ2-1; 7 nucleotides agree with TRBD1. The J segment lost 4 bases and the V segment lost 0 bases, leaving 7 bases of the junction unmatched. The germline V gene has CDR1 SGHRS and CDR2 YFSETQ. This CDR3 is 16 amino acids long.

The CDR3: CASSLNQGAHTGELFF. In DNA form, the CDR3 reads TGTGCCAGCAGCCTCAACCAGGGGGCACATACCGGGGAGCTGTTTTTT. The V call is TRBV7-3, the J call TRBJ2-2; 8 nucleotides line up with TRBD1. The CDR3 spans 16 residues. The germline CDR1 and CDR2 sequences are SGHTA and FQGTGA. With V trimmed by 5 bases and J by 5 bases, 10 bases remained unmatched.

This clonotype has more than one count but fewer than ten. This chain joins TRBV27 and TRBJ1-5; 9 bases agree with TRBD1. In germline, CDR1 is MNHEY, CDR2 SMNVEV (reference sequence). The CDR3 length is 14 residues. V was pared by 8 bases and J by 6 bases, with 8 bases of the junction left unmatched. The CDR3 region has the DNA TGTGCCAGCGCGGGGACAGGGTTTGGTCAGCCCCAGCATTTT. As protein: CASAGTGFGQPQHF.

J is TRBJ2-3 and V is TRBV7-6; 15 bases map to TRBD2. J lost 4 bases, V lost 2 bases, and 7 bases had no gene match. The CDR3 loop spans 18 amino acids. Looked up from germline, CDR1 is SGHVS and CDR2 is FNYEAQ. The CDR3 sequence: CASSLWTSGGGMSDTQYF. CDR3 in DNA: TGTGCCAGCAGCTTATGGACTAGCGGGGGGGGGATGTCAGATACGCAGTATTTT.

Many counts were recorded for this clonotype. CDR3 DNA sequence: TGCGCCAGCAGGGAACAGGGTTTGAGCACAGATACGCAGTATTTT. Its protein is CASREQGLSTDTQYF. V is TRBV5-1 and J is TRBJ2-3; possible D gene TRBD1, 6 bases. V dropped 5 bases and J dropped 0 bases, with 13 bases sitting between them. Germline loops: CDR1 SGHRS, CDR2 YFSETQ. This CDR3 has 15 residues.

The genes are TRBV13 and TRBJ1-1, with D uncertain. Germline lookup yields CDR1 PRHDT and CDR2 FYEKMQ (reference sequence). This CDR3 has 13 amino acids. Between the trimmed V and J ends, which lost 4 bases and 4 bases, there was a span of 10 bases. CDR3 bases: TGTGCCAGCAGCTCCCCAGGATTCACTGAAGCTTTCTTT. Translated: CASSSPGFTEAFF.

V usage is TRBV7-3 and J usage is TRBJ2-5, with D tentatively TRBD2 (5 bases). The CDR3 is 15 amino acids. Deletions cut 1 base from V and 0 bases from J, with 9 bases between. CDR1 is SGHTA and CDR2 is FQGTGA in the germline V gene. DNA of the CDR3: TGTGCCAGCAGCTTAAACGGGGAAAACCAAGAGACCCAGTACTTC. Its protein product is CASSLNGENQETQYF.

This clonotype was counted ten times or more. The chain uses TRBV5-1 and TRBJ2-7; maybe TRBD1 (6 bases). Germline V gene sequence: CDR1 SGHRS, CDR2 YFSETQ. This CDR3 spans 15 amino acids. V lost 0 bases, J lost 2 bases, and 12 bases lay in between. Written as DNA, the CDR3 is TGCGCCAGCAGCTTGGGTATGACAGGACCCTACGAGCAGTACTTC. Its translation is CASSLGMTGPYEQYF.